This TCR beta chain originates from a study of blood T cell repertoires in COVID-19. This clone appeared a single time. Assay: immunoSEQ multiplex PCR; the TCRdb copy retains only in-frame clones and omits some. The sample shows roughly 250,000 clones, around 88% of them seen only once. Germline values: CDR1 SGHNT, CDR2 YYREEE (reference sequence). CDR3 size: 14 residues. V shed 4 bases and J shed 7 bases, with 15 bases lying between them. The source material was PBMCs or T cells enriched from blood (not recorded which). The chain couples TRBV5-4 to TRBJ2-1; D possibly corresponds to TRBD2 (6 bases). The TCR was taken from a woman aged 40 to 50 with acute COVID-19. Here the CDR3 DNA reads TGTGCCAGCAGCGGTCTAGCGATGGGAAATGAGCAGTTCTTC. Its translation: CASSGLAMGNEQFF. The full variable domain, with the rest looked up from reference TRBV5-4 and TRBJ2-1, is ETGVTQSPTHLIKTRGQQVTLRCSSQSGHNTVSWYQQALGQGPQFIFQYYREEENGRGNFPPRFSGLQFPNYSSELNVNALELDDSALYLCASSGLAMGNEQFFGPGTRLTVL.